Listed below are T cell receptor beta chains from one sample, sequenced in a study of blood T cell repertoires in COVID-19. The table came from immunoSEQ multiplex PCR; TCRdb's copy has only in-frame clones and leaves some out. The sample lists roughly 110,000 clones; around 83% were seen once. The sequenced sample consisted of peripheral blood. All receptors derive from a man aged 35-49 years with acute or convalescent COVID-19. Each CDR3 is given with its conserved first and last residue. The D gene is left open where the match is weak. The size of a clone is reported for some rows only, either as once, few or many, or as a class for expanded clones.

V gene,J gene,D gene,clone size,CDR3 protein,CDR3 DNA
TRBV3-1/TRBV3-2,TRBJ2-7,.,.,CASSQDGQTYEQYF,TGTGCCAGCAGCCAAGATGGACAGACCTACGAGCAGTACTTC
TRBV24-1,TRBJ2-7,TRBD2,.,CATSGGGYEQYF,TGTGCCACCAGTGGGGGGGGCTACGAGCAGTACTTC
TRBV5-8,TRBJ1-1,TRBD1,.,CASSLVGTGITEAFF,TGTGCCAGCAGCTTGGTCGGGACAGGGATCACTGAAGCTTTCTTT
TRBV19,TRBJ2-2,.,.,CASSIIVGQRTGELFF,TGTGCCAGTAGTATAATTGTCGGCCAGCGCACCGGGGAGCTGTTTTTT
TRBV24-1,TRBJ2-1,TRBD1,.,CATSDSGGSSYNEQFF,TGTGCCACCAGTGATTCAGGGGGCTCTTCCTACAATGAGCAGTTCTTC
TRBV29-1,TRBJ2-3,TRBD1,.,CSASFGTGRTDTQYF,TGCAGCGCCTCATTCGGGACAGGCCGCACAGATACGCAGTATTTT
TRBV6-1,TRBJ2-7,TRBD1,.,CASSEGQATYEQYF,TGTGCCAGCAGTGAGGGACAGGCAACCTACGAGCAGTACTTC
TRBV7-9,TRBJ1-4,.,once,CASSSGTSNEKLFF,TGTGCCAGCAGCTCCGGGACTTCGAATGAAAAACTGTTTTTT
TRBV5-6,TRBJ2-5,.,.,CASSLAWQQETQYF,TGTGCCAGCAGCTTGGCCTGGCAGCAAGAGACCCAGTACTTC
TRBV19,TRBJ2-7,TRBD1,.,CASSIGTGIKSYEQYF,TGTGCCAGTAGTATCGGGACAGGGATCAAATCCTACGAGCAGTACTTC
TRBV30,TRBJ1-2,.,.,CAWSVQEGGYTF,TGTGCCTGGAGTGTCCAAGAGGGCGGCTACACCTTC
TRBV2,TRBJ1-1,.,.,CASSEALRGWGTEAFF,TGTGCCAGCAGTGAAGCGCTTCGGGGTTGGGGCACTGAAGCTTTCTTT
TRBV7-2,TRBJ2-3,.,.,CASSQYGGATDTQYF,TGTGCCAGCAGCCAGTACGGGGGTGCCACAGATACGCAGTATTTT
TRBV7-8,TRBJ2-7,.,.,CASSLGSQKGPRYEQYF,TGTGCCAGCAGCTTAGGTTCACAGAAAGGCCCCCGCTACGAGCAGTACTTC
TRBV4-1,TRBJ2-4,TRBD1,.,CASSQGVVDRKNIQYF,TGCGCCAGCAGCCAAGGGGTGGTGGACAGGAAAAACATTCAGTACTTC
TRBV10-3,TRBJ2-2,.,.,CAIGLNTGELFF,TGTGCCATCGGCCTGAACACCGGGGAGCTGTTTTTT
TRBV24-1,TRBJ2-5,TRBD1,.,CATSDPGGGQETQYF,TGTGCCACCAGTGATCCAGGGGGCGGTCAAGAGACCCAGTACTTC
TRBV30,TRBJ2-3,TRBD2,.,CAWNRGVITDTQYF,TGTGCCTGGAATCGGGGGGTGATCACAGATACGCAGTATTTT
TRBV6-4,TRBJ2-2,.,.,CASSDSSLGTGELFF,TGTGCCAGCAGTGACTCGAGTCTCGGCACCGGGGAGCTGTTTTTT
TRBV6-6,TRBJ1-5,.,.,CASSYRGMNQPQHF,TGTGCCAGCAGTTACAGGGGTATGAATCAGCCCCAGCATTTT
TRBV4-3,TRBJ2-1,TRBD1,.,CASSQNPDLGQYNEQFF,TGCGCCAGCAGCCAAAATCCCGATTTGGGACAGTACAATGAGCAGTTCTTC
TRBV9,TRBJ1-1,.,few,CASSVGSSTEAFF,TGTGCCAGCAGCGTAGGTTCCTCCACTGAAGCTTTCTTT
TRBV18,TRBJ2-3,TRBD1,.,CASSRPGTGGPDTQYF,TGTGCCAGCTCACGACCCGGGACAGGGGGCCCAGATACGCAGTATTTT
TRBV7-9,TRBJ2-2,TRBD1,once,CASSPGTGNGELFF,TGTGCCAGCAGCCCCGGGACAGGGAACGGGGAGCTGTTTTTT
TRBV27,TRBJ2-1,TRBD2,.,CASSFGGNEQFF,TGTGCCAGCAGTTTCGGGGGGAATGAGCAGTTCTTC
TRBV12-5,TRBJ1-2,.,.,CASGSPPSSGYTF,TGTGCTAGTGGTTCCCCTCCCTCGAGTGGCTACACCTTC
TRBV24-1,TRBJ1-2,TRBD1,.,CATSDPTGTGLSYGYTF,TGTGCCACCAGTGATCCCACAGGGACAGGGTTATCCTATGGCTACACCTTC
TRBV7-9,TRBJ2-1,TRBD2,.,CASSVSGYIHNEQFF,TGTGCCAGCAGCGTTAGCGGGTACATCCACAATGAGCAGTTCTTC
TRBV4-1,TRBJ2-7,TRBD2,.,CASSQDPRGAGGDEQYF,TGCGCCAGCAGCCAAGATCCACGGGGGGCGGGGGGCGACGAGCAGTACTTC
TRBV10-2,TRBJ2-2,.,.,CASSESGRGELFF,TGCGCCAGCAGTGAGTCTGGGCGCGGGGAGCTGTTTTTT
TRBV10-3,TRBJ1-1,TRBD1,.,CAISESGTDMNTEAFF,TGTGCCATCAGTGAGTCTGGGACAGACATGAACACTGAAGCTTTCTTT
TRBV12-3/TRBV12-4,TRBJ2-7,TRBD2,.,CASRRDYSYEQYF,TGTGCCAGCAGACGGGACTACTCCTACGAGCAGTACTTC
TRBV6-6,TRBJ2-7,.,.,CASSYSPAYEQYF,TGTGCCAGCAGTTACTCCCCCGCGTACGAGCAGTACTTC
TRBV2,TRBJ2-7,TRBD1,.,CASSGLTGLSSYEQYF,TGTGCCAGCAGTGGGCTGACAGGGTTAAGCTCCTACGAGCAGTACTTC
TRBV9,TRBJ2-2,TRBD1,.,CASSGDRGFANTGELFF,TGTGCCAGCAGCGGGGACAGAGGCTTCGCGAACACCGGGGAGCTGTTTTTT
TRBV3-1/TRBV3-2,TRBJ1-3,.,.,CASTLGGMGDIYF,TGTGCCAGCACCCTTGGGGGCATGGGGGACATATATTTT
TRBV21-1,TRBJ2-6,.,.,CASRPDRVASSGANVLTF,TGTGCCAGCAGGCCCGACAGGGTAGCTTCCTCCGGGGCCAACGTCCTGACTTTC
TRBV9,TRBJ1-1,.,once,CASSVVDHLAPGDTEAFF,TGTGCCAGCAGCGTAGTGGACCACTTAGCCCCGGGGGACACTGAAGCTTTCTTT
TRBV2,TRBJ2-6,.,few,CASDQGGSGANVLTF,TGTGCCAGCGACCAAGGCGGCTCCGGGGCCAACGTCCTGACTTTC